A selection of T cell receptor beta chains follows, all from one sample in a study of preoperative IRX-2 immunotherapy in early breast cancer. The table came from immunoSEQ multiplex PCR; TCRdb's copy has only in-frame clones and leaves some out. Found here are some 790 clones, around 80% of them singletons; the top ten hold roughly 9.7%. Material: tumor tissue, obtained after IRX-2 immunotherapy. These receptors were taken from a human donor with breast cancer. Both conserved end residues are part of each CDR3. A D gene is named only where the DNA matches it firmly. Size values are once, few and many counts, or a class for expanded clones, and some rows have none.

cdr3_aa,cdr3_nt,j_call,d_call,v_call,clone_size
CASSWGQLNTEAFF,TGTGCCAGCAGCTGGGGACAGCTTAACACTGAAGCTTTCTTT,TRBJ1-1,TRBD1,TRBV11-3,-
CASSPSKLGDSNQPQHF,TGTGCCAGCAGCCCCTCAAAACTGGGTGATAGCAATCAGCCCCAGCATTTT,TRBJ1-5,-,TRBV6-8,-
CASSPGVAGFTDTQYF,TGCGCCAGCAGCCCCGGGGTAGCGGGGTTCACAGATACGCAGTATTTT,TRBJ2-3,TRBD2,TRBV5-1,-
CASSTRQGGIYNEQFF,TGTGCCAGCTCAACTCGACAGGGGGGAATATACAATGAGCAGTTCTTC,TRBJ2-1,TRBD1,TRBV18,-
CASSRTSGVTDTQYF,TGTGCCAGCAGCCGTACTAGCGGGGTCACAGATACGCAGTATTTT,TRBJ2-3,TRBD2,TRBV11-3,-
CASSPGLPSNTGELFF,TGTGCCAGCTCACCAGGACTACCTTCGAACACCGGGGAGCTGTTTTTT,TRBJ2-2,-,TRBV18,few
CASGLVSDGRTPPPDTQYF,TGTGCTAGTGGTTTAGTCAGTGATGGACGAACCCCCCCTCCAGATACGCAGTATTTT,TRBJ2-3,-,TRBV12-5,-
CASSPVGGAGDIQYF,TGTGCCAGCTCACCTGTCGGGGGGGCCGGGGACATTCAGTACTTC,TRBJ2-4,TRBD2,TRBV18,-
CATRGQGNSNQPQHF,TGTGCCACCAGAGGACAGGGAAATAGCAATCAGCCCCAGCATTTT,TRBJ1-5,TRBD1,TRBV15,-
CASSPRTSTDTQYF,TGTGCCAGCAGCCCCCGAACTAGCACAGATACGCAGTATTTT,TRBJ2-3,-,TRBV14,large
CASSSSGDRGFGQYF,TGTGCCAGCAGTAGCTCCGGTGACAGGGGCTTCGGGCAGTACTTC,TRBJ2-7,TRBD1,TRBV6-8,-
CASSSVRGVNTEAFF,TGTGCCAGCAGCTCGGTGAGAGGGGTGAACACTGAAGCTTTCTTT,TRBJ1-1,-,TRBV11-3,-
CATSRDQGTVQPQHF,TGTGCCACCAGCAGGGACCAGGGGACCGTTCAGCCCCAGCATTTT,TRBJ1-5,-,TRBV15,few